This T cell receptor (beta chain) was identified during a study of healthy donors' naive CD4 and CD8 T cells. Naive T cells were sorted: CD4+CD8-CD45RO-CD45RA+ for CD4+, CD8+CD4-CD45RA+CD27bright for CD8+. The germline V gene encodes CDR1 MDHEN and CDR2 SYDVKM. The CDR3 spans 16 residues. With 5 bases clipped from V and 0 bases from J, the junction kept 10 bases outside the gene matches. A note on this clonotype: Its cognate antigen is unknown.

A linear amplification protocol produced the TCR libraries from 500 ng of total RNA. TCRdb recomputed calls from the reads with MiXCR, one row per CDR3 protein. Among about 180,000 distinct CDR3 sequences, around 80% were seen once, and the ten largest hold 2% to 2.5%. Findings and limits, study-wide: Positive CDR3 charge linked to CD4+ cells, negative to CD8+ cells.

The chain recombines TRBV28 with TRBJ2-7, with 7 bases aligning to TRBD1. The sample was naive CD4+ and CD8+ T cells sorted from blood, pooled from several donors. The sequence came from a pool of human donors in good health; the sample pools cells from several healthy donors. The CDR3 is CASSVSEQGSSYEQYF. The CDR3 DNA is TGTGCCAGCAGTGTGTCGGAACAGGGGAGCTCCTACGAGCAGTACTTC.